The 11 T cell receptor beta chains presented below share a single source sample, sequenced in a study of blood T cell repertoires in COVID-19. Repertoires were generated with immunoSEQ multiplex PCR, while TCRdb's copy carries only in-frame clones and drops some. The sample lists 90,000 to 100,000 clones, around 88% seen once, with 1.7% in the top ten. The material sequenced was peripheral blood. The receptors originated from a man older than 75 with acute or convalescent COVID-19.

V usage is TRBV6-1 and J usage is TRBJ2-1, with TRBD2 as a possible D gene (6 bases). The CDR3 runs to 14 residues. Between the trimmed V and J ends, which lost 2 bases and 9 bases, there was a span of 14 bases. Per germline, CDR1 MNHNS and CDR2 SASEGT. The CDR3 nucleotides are TGTGCCAGCAGTGAACCGGGAGCCCCAGGTGAGCAGTTCTTC. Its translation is CASSEPGAPGEQFF.

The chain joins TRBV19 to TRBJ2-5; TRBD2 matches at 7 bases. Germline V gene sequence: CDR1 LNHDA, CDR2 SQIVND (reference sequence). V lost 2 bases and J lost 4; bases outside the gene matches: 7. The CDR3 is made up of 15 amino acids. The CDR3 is CASSIRAGMSETQYF. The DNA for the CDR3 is TGTGCCAGTAGTATACGAGCGGGGATGTCAGAGACCCAGTACTTC.

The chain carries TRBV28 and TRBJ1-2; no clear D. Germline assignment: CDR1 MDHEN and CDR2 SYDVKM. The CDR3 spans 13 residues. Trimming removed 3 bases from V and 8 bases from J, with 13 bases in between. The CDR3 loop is CASSFGKIQGYTF. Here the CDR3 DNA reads TGTGCCAGCAGTTTTGGTAAAATCCAGGGCTACACCTTC.

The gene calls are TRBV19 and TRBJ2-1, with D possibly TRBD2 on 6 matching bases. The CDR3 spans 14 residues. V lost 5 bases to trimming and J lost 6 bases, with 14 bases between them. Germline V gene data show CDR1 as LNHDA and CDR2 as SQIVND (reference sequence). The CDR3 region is CASSHPGLVNEQFF. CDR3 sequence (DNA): TGTGCCAGTAGTCACCCGGGACTCGTCAATGAGCAGTTCTTC.

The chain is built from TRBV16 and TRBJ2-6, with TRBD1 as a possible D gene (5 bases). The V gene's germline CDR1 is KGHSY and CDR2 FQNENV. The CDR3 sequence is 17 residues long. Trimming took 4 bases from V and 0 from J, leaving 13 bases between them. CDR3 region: CASSRQDTSSGANVLTF. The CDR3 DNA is TGTGCCAGCAGCCGTCAGGACACATCCTCTGGGGCCAACGTCCTGACTTTC.

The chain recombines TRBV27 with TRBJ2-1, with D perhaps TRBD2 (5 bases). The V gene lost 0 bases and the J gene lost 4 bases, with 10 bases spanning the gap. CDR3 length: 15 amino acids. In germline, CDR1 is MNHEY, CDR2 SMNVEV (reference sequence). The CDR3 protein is CASSLSREGYNEQFF. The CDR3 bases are TGTGCCAGCAGTTTATCACGGGAAGGTTACAATGAGCAGTTCTTC.

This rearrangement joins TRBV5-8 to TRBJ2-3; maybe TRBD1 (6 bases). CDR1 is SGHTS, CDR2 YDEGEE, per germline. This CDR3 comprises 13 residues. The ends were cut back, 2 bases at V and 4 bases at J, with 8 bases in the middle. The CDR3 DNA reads TGTGCCAGCAGCTTACAGGGACCAGATACGCAGTATTTT. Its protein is CASSLQGPDTQYF.

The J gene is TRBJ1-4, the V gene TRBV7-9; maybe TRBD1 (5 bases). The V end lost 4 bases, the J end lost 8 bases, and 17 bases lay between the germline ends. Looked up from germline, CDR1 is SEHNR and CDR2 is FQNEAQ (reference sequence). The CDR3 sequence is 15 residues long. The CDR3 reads CASSSGTTISEKLFF. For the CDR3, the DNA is TGTGCCAGCAGCTCGGGGACTACGATAAGCGAAAAACTGTTTTTT.

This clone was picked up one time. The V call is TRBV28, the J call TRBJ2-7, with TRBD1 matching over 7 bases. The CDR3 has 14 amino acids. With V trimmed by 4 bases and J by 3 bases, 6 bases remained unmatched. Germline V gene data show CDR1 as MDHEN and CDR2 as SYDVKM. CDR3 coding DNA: TGTGCCAGCAGTTCGTTGGGGACAGTCTACGAGCAGTACTTC. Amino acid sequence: CASSSLGTVYEQYF. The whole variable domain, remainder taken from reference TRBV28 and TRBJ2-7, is DVKVTQSSRYLVKRTGEKVFLECVQDMDHENMFWYRQDPGLGLRLIYFSYDVKMKEKGDIPEGYSVSREKKERFSLILESASTNQTSMYLCASSSLGTVYEQYFGPGTRLTVT.

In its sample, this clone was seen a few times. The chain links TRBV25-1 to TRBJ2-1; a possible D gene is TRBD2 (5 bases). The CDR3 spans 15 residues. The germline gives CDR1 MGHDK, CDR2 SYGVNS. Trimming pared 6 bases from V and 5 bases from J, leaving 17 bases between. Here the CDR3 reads CASSGVLSSHNEQFF. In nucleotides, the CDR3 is TGTGCCAGCAGCGGGGTCCTATCTTCCCACAATGAGCAGTTCTTC. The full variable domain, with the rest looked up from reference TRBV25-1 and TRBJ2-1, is EADIYQTPRYLVIGTGKKITLECSQTMGHDKMYWYQQDPGMELHLIHYSYGVNSTEKGDLSSESTVSRIRTEHFPLTLESARPSHTSQYLCASSGVLSSHNEQFFGPGTRLTVL.

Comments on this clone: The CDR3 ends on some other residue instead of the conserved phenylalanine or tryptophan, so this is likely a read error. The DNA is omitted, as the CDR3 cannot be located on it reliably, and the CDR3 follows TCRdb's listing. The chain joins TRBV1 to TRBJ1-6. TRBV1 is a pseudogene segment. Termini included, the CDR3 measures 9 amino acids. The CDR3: CTSSQSPAT.